What follows are 32 T cell receptor beta chains derived from one specimen sequenced in a study of blood T cell repertoires in COVID-19. Sequencing used immunoSEQ multiplex PCR; TCRdb keeps in-frame clones, though not all of them. Of about 270,000 clones in the sample, about nine tenths were seen once. Input material: PBMCs or T cells enriched from blood (not recorded which). Receptors were obtained from a woman aged 30 to 39 with acute COVID-19.

Only one count was recorded for this clone. In the same sample, other DNA sequences code for this CDR3. The gene calls are TRBV30 and TRBJ1-2; D is uncertain. Germline V gene sequence: CDR1 GTSNPN, CDR2 SVGIG (reference sequence). The CDR3 is 12 residues long. The V end lost 4 bases, the J end lost 2 bases, and 8 bases lay between the germline ends. The CDR3, as DNA: TGTGCCTGGACCACGGGAAACTATGGCTACACCTTC. It specifies CAWTTGNYGYTF.

V and J are TRBV7-6 and TRBJ2-1; 7 bases fit TRBD2. The CDR3 consists of 17 residues. Trimming at V came to 6 bases and at J to 8 bases, leaving 19 bases not matched to a gene. Looked up from germline, CDR1 is SGHVS and CDR2 is FNYEAQ. The CDR3 DNA follows: TGTGCCAGCAGTGGTGACTTGGCGGGAGCTACACTCGATGAGCAGTTCTTC. This gives the protein CASSGDLAGATLDEQFF.

This sequence joins TRBV7-2 and TRBJ1-5, with no clear D. The CDR3 has 13 residues. The V gene lost 1 base and the J gene lost 6 bases, with 7 bases spanning the gap. Germline CDR1 SGHTA, CDR2 FQGNSA. CDR3 in DNA: TGTGCCAGCAGCTTAGTCGGGATTCAGCCCCAGCATTTT. This codes for CASSLVGIQPQHF. Based on the CDR3 plus reference TRBV7-2 and TRBJ1-5, the full variable domain is GAGVSQSPSNKVTEKGKDVELRCDPISGHTALYWYRQSLGQGLEFLIYFQGNSAPDKSGLPSDRFSAERTGGSVSTLTIQRTQQEDSAVYLCASSLVGIQPQHFGDGTRLSIL.

The chain joins TRBV7-9 to TRBJ1-6; D may be TRBD1 (5 bases). CDR1 SEHNR and CDR2 FQNEAQ come from the germline V gene (reference sequence). CDR3 length: 15 residues. V was cut by 4 bases and J by 3 bases, with 10 bases left in between. CDR3 sequence: CASSSTTGYNSPLHF. The CDR3 nucleotides are TGTGCCAGCAGCTCGACCACAGGCTATAATTCACCCCTCCACTTT.

This rearrangement joins TRBV5-4 to TRBJ2-3; D ambiguous. Trimming pared 6 bases from V and 1 base from J, leaving 15 bases between. The CDR3 totals 15 residues. Germline V gene lookup returns CDR1 SGHNT and CDR2 YYREEE (reference sequence). The CDR3 DNA is TGTGCCAGCACCCGGGTTGGAGAAGGCACAGATACGCAGTATTTT. Translated: CASTRVGEGTDTQYF.

This sequence joins TRBV27 and TRBJ2-7; TRBD1 matches at 10 bases. Germline V CDR1 and CDR2: MNHEY, SMNVEV (reference sequence). The trim removed 5 bases at V and 5 bases at J, leaving 6 bases unmatched. The CDR3 has 14 amino acids. The CDR3 sequence: CASSVTGTGDEQYF. In nucleotides, the CDR3 is TGTGCCAGCAGTGTCACCGGGACAGGGGACGAGCAGTACTTC.

This chain links TRBV3-1 (or the pseudogene TRBV3-2) with TRBJ2-1; D remains unclear. CDR3 length: 15 amino acids. CDR1 LGHDT and CDR2 YNNKEL come from the germline V gene (reference sequence). Trimming cost V 1 base and J 2 bases, with 9 bases left between them. This CDR3 is CASSQGVGTYNEQFF. CDR3 bases: TGTGCCAGCAGCCAAGGGGTGGGCACCTACAATGAGCAGTTCTTC.

This clone was detected once. The rearrangement uses TRBV27 and TRBJ1-5; D gene uncertain. This CDR3 spans 14 amino acids. V was trimmed by 3 bases and J by 5 bases, leaving 11 bases between them. CDR1 is MNHEY and CDR2 is SMNVEV in the germline V gene (reference sequence). The chain's CDR3 is CASSFLVGDQPQHF. DNA of the CDR3: TGTGCCAGCAGTTTTCTGGTCGGAGATCAGCCCCAGCATTTT.

This clone was counted a single time. The CDR3 region has the DNA TGTGCCAGCAGTGGAACCCCTAGCGGGAGTGGATCCTACAATGAGCAGTTCTTC. This translates into CASSGTPSGSGSYNEQFF. The chain joins TRBV2 to TRBJ2-1, with TRBD2 matching over 10 bases. The CDR3 runs to 18 residues. The junction had 10 bases not matched to a gene; V was cut back by 4 bases and J by 1 base. Germline CDR1 SNHLY, CDR2 FYNNEI.

This clone was recorded once. The chain carries TRBV24-1 and TRBJ1-5; maybe TRBD1 (5 bases). The CDR3 totals 13 residues. V shed 4 bases and J shed 11 bases, with 14 bases lying between them. Germline CDR1 is KGHDR and CDR2 is SFDVKD. CDR3 nucleotide sequence: TGTGCCACCAGTGACTCCATCGGGGGGGCCCAGCATTTT. It is translated as CATSDSIGGAQHF.

The J gene is TRBJ2-7, the V gene TRBV19; TRBD2 matches at 8 bases. The CDR3 runs 14 residues. Germline CDR1 reads LNHDA; CDR2 reads SQIVND (reference sequence). Trimming took 4 bases from V and 3 from J; bases not matched to a gene: 5. The DNA of the CDR3 is TGTGCCAGTAGTACCCCGGGACTAGACTACGAGCAGTACTTC. Amino acids: CASSTPGLDYEQYF.

The rearrangement joins TRBV28 to TRBJ2-2; perhaps TRBD2 as D (6 bases). V was trimmed by 4 bases and J by 1 base, leaving 16 bases between them. From germline, CDR1 is MDHEN and CDR2 SYDVKM. The CDR3 is 17 amino acids. CDR3 region: CASSYPFSGRNTGELFF. The DNA of the CDR3 is TGTGCCAGCAGTTACCCCTTTAGCGGTAGGAACACCGGGGAGCTGTTTTTT.

The chain is built from TRBV27 and TRBJ1-5, with D possibly matching TRBD1 (6 bases). V was pared by 5 bases and J by 2 bases, with 19 bases between. This CDR3 has 17 amino acids. The germline gives CDR1 MNHEY, CDR2 SMNVEV (reference sequence). CDR3 bases: TGTGCCAGCAGTCCCCGGAAGACAGGCGCTGGCAATCAGCCCCAGCATTTT. Translating it yields CASSPRKTGAGNQPQHF.

The V and J genes are TRBV5-6 and TRBJ1-6; unclear D gene. The ends were cut back, 0 bases at V and 0 bases at J, with 10 bases in the middle. This CDR3 is built from 17 residues. Germline assignment: CDR1 SGHDT and CDR2 YYEEEE. Written as DNA, the CDR3 is TGTGCCAGCAGCTTGGGACGACTGAGCTCCTATAATTCACCCCTCCACTTT. Translated, it gives CASSLGRLSSYNSPLHF.

The J gene is TRBJ2-3, the V gene TRBV12-5; possible D gene TRBD2, 6 bases. The germline gives CDR1 LGHNT, CDR2 FRNRAP. V was cut by 5 bases and J by 1 base, with 13 bases left in between. The CDR3 is 15 amino acids. The CDR3 sequence: CASGPGDFRTDTQYF. Written as DNA, the CDR3 is TGTGCTAGTGGTCCCGGGGACTTTCGCACAGATACGCAGTATTTT. Complete variable domain (other parts from reference TRBV12-5 and TRBJ2-3): DARVTQTPRHKVTEMGQEVTMRCQPILGHNTVFWYRQTMMQGLELLAYFRNRAPLDDSGMPKDRFSAEMPDATLATLKIQPSEPRDSAVYFCASGPGDFRTDTQYFGPGTRLTVL.

The rearrangement uses TRBV18 and TRBJ1-2; the D gene is possibly TRBD1 (5 bases). Trimming shortened V by 6 bases and J by 0 bases, and 17 bases separated the two germline ends. CDR1 is KGHSH, CDR2 LQKENI, per germline. This CDR3 has 16 amino acids. The CDR3 bases are TGTGCCAGCTCTACCAATTCGGACAACTCTAACTATGGCTACACCTTC. Protein sequence: CASSTNSDNSNYGYTF.

V and J are TRBV4-1 and TRBJ1-4; perhaps TRBD1 as D (6 bases). Between the trimmed V and J ends, which lost 3 bases and 5 bases, there was a span of 16 bases. There are 16 residues in the CDR3. The V gene's germline CDR1 is MGHRA and CDR2 YSYEKL. The CDR3 DNA sequence: TGCGCCAGCAGCCATCAAAGGACAGATCCGAATGAAAAACTGTTTTTT. Translation: CASSHQRTDPNEKLFF.

This rearrangement joins TRBV7-3 to TRBJ2-2; 9 positions agree with TRBD2. The J segment lost 4 bases and the V segment lost 4 bases, leaving 10 bases of the junction unmatched. Germline V CDR1 and CDR2: SGHTA, FQGTGA. CDR3 length equals 17 residues. The CDR3 DNA reads TGTGCCAGCAGCTCCGGATTCGTAGCGGGAGCCACCGGGGAGCTGTTTTTT. Its translation: CASSSGFVAGATGELFF.

The DNA for the CDR3 is TGTGCCAGTAGTATTCTTCTGTTTGCCAGGGAAGCAGATACGCAGTATTTT. Residues: CASSILLFAREADTQYF. V and J are TRBV19 and TRBJ2-3, with a possible D match to TRBD1 (5 bases). V dropped 3 bases and J dropped 4 bases, with 20 bases sitting between them. This CDR3 comprises 17 residues. Per the germline V gene, CDR1 is LNHDA and CDR2 is SQIVND (reference sequence).

The V gene is TRBV2, the J gene TRBJ2-7; D perhaps matches TRBD2 (5 bases). In germline, CDR1 is SNHLY, CDR2 FYNNEI. The CDR3 consists of 14 residues. V was pared by 5 bases and J by 0 bases, with 11 bases between. CDR3: CASSRTFSSYEQYF. The DNA of the CDR3 is TGTGCCAGCAGTAGGACTTTCAGCTCCTACGAGCAGTACTTC.

This clone appeared a single time. This chain connects TRBV11-2 to TRBJ2-7; TRBD2 matches at 11 bases. The CDR3 has 14 residues. Germline loops: CDR1 SGHAT, CDR2 FQNNGV. Trimming at V came to 5 bases and at J to 5 bases, leaving 5 bases not matched to a gene. The CDR3 loop is CASSPGTSGHEQYF. CDR3 nucleotides: TGTGCCAGCAGCCCTGGGACTAGCGGCCACGAGCAGTACTTC. Supplemented by reference TRBV11-2 and TRBJ2-7, the full variable domain reads EAGVAQSPRYKIIEKRQSVAFWCNPISGHATLYWYQQILGQGPKLLIQFQNNGVVDDSQLPKDRFSAERLKGVDSTLKIQPAKLEDSAVYLCASSPGTSGHEQYFGPGTRLTVT.

This sequence joins TRBV18 and TRBJ2-7; 12 nucleotides align to TRBD2. V dropped 1 base and J dropped 1; count of bases not matched to a gene: 8. CDR3 length: 18 residues. The germline V gene encodes CDR1 KGHSH and CDR2 LQKENI. The CDR3 DNA is TGTGCCAGCTCACCACTGATGACTAGCGGGAGTCATTCCTACGAGCAGTACTTC. As protein: CASSPLMTSGSHSYEQYF.

The chain combines TRBV19 with TRBJ2-2; the D is unclear. The CDR3 spans 17 residues. CDR1 and CDR2 from the germline V gene are LNHDA and SQIVND (reference sequence). Trimming pared 5 bases from V and 3 bases from J, leaving 19 bases between. The CDR3 nucleotides read TGTGCCAGTAGTCCCCGTTTAACCAGCGTAGACACCGGGGAGCTGTTTTTT. As protein: CASSPRLTSVDTGELFF.

The rearrangement links TRBV21-1 to TRBJ2-2; TRBD2 is taken as the D call from the table, unchecked against the DNA. TRBV21-1 is flagged as a pseudogene. This CDR3 has 17 residues. CDR3 DNA sequence: TGTGCCAGCAGCATTTCTCCGGGACTACCGAACACCGGGGAGCTGTTTTTT. As protein: CASSISPGLPNTGELFF.

J is TRBJ2-3 and V is TRBV7-2; 7 bases are a match to TRBD2. Germline-derived CDR1 and CDR2 are SGHTA and FQGNSA. V dropped 0 bases and J dropped 2; count of bases not matched to a gene: 8. The CDR3 is made up of 17 amino acids. The CDR3 spells CASSLAPSGGDTDTQYF. The CDR3, as DNA: TGTGCCAGCAGCTTAGCGCCTAGCGGAGGCGACACAGATACGCAGTATTTT. The complete variable domain, with remaining parts taken from reference TRBV7-2 and TRBJ2-3, reads GAGVSQSPSNKVTEKGKDVELRCDPISGHTALYWYRQSLGQGLEFLIYFQGNSAPDKSGLPSDRFSAERTGGSVSTLTIQRTQQEDSAVYLCASSLAPSGGDTDTQYFGPGTRLTVL.

The V call is TRBV7-2, the J call TRBJ2-1; 14 nucleotides align to TRBD2. J gave up 8 bases and V 3 bases, and 6 bases lay outside the gene matches. The CDR3 contains 16 residues. Germline values: CDR1 SGHTA, CDR2 FQGNSA. The chain's CDR3 is CASSFGTSGRGDEQFF. The CDR3 bases are TGTGCCAGCAGCTTCGGGACTAGCGGGAGAGGGGATGAGCAGTTCTTC. The full variable domain, in which reference TRBV7-2 and TRBJ2-1 provide the parts outside the CDR3, is GAGVSQSPSNKVTEKGKDVELRCDPISGHTALYWYRQSLGQGLEFLIYFQGNSAPDKSGLPSDRFSAERTGGSVSTLTIQRTQQEDSAVYLCASSFGTSGRGDEQFFGPGTRLTVL.

V gene TRBV7-9 combines with J gene TRBJ2-1; 11 positions agree with TRBD2. Germline V gives CDR1 SEHNR, CDR2 FQNEAQ (reference sequence). Losses at the gene ends were 4 bases for V and 12 bases for J; bases not matched to a gene: 14. The CDR3 is 16 residues long. CDR3 loop: CASSSWGLAAPGVQFF. CDR3 bases: TGTGCCAGCAGCTCTTGGGGACTAGCGGCCCCAGGGGTGCAGTTCTTC.

The V and J genes are TRBV18 and TRBJ1-1; 7 bases are a match to TRBD1. Germline trimming cut 3 bases from V and 6 bases from J; bases unmatched to any gene: 10. Germline CDR1 KGHSH, CDR2 LQKENI. There are 15 residues in the CDR3. CDR3 DNA sequence: TGTGCCAGCTCACCGACGACAGGGCTCGAATCTGAAGCTTTCTTT. Amino acids: CASSPTTGLESEAFF.

The V gene is TRBV19, the J gene TRBJ2-7; D may be TRBD1 (6 bases). CDR3 length: 15 residues. The germline V gene has CDR1 LNHDA and CDR2 SQIVND (reference sequence). Trimming stripped 0 bases from V and 6 bases from J, with 15 bases between. The CDR3 reads CASSIDAGAAGEQYF. DNA of the CDR3: TGTGCCAGTAGTATAGATGCAGGGGCAGCTGGCGAGCAGTACTTC.

The rearrangement joins TRBV4-1 to TRBJ1-2, with D possibly being TRBD1 (5 bases). This CDR3 is 14 amino acids long. Germline V gene lookup returns CDR1 MGHRA and CDR2 YSYEKL. V lost 4 bases and J 4 bases, leaving 13 bases between the germline ends. This CDR3 is CASSRLTGFYGYTF. CDR3 sequence (DNA): TGCGCCAGCAGCCGGCTCACAGGTTTCTATGGCTACACCTTC.

V is TRBV6-5 and J is TRBJ2-7; 7 bases fit TRBD1. The CDR3 contains 14 residues. Germline CDR1 and CDR2: MNHEY and SVGAGI. J gave up 0 bases and V 6 bases, and 5 bases lay outside the gene matches. CDR3: CASSRDRPSYEQYF. The CDR3, as DNA: TGTGCCAGCAGCCGGGACAGACCCTCCTACGAGCAGTACTTC.

The V gene is TRBV6-2 or TRBV6-3, the J gene TRBJ2-1, with 9 bases lining up with TRBD2. V was clipped by 0 bases and J by 6 bases; unmatched bases: 9. Germline CDR1 MNHEY, CDR2 SVGEGT. This CDR3 has 17 amino acids. CDR3 protein: CASSYSNLAGGFNEQFF. Written as DNA, the CDR3 is TGTGCCAGCAGTTACTCGAATCTCGCGGGAGGGTTCAATGAGCAGTTCTTC.